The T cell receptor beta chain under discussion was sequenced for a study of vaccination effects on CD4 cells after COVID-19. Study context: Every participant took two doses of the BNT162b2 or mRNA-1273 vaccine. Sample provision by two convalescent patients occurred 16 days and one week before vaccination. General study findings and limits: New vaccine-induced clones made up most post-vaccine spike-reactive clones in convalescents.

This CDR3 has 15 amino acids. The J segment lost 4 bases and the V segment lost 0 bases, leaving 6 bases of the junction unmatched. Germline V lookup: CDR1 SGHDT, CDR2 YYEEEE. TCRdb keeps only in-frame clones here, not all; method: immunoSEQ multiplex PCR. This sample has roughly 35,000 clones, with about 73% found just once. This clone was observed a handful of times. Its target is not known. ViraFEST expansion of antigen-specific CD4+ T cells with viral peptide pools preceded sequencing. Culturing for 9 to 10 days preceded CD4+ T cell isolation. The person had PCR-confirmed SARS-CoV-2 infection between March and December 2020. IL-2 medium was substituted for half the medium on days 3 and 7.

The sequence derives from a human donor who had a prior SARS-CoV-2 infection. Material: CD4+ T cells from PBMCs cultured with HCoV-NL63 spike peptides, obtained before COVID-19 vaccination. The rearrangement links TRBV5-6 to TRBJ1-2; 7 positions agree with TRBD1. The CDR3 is CASSLASAGGYGYTF. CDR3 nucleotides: TGTGCCAGCAGCTTGGCGTCGGCAGGGGGCTATGGCTACACCTTC.